The clone carrying this T cell receptor (beta chain) came up many times. Amplified regions were TCR beta CDR3 sequences from RNA transcripts. With the HTBI primer set, the TCR CDR3 went through a first round of RT-PCR. In TCRdb, the multiplex PCR reads were re-called with MiXCR into one record per CDR3 protein. The sample carries 400,000 to 600,000 distinct CDR3 sequences, about 16% recorded once. These data come from a study of T cells in Graves' hyperthyroidism and ophthalmopathy. The J segment lost 9 bases and the V segment lost 5 bases, leaving 13 bases of the junction unmatched. The CDR3 has 15 amino acids. CDR1 and CDR2 from the germline V gene are SGHTA and FQGTGA.

The genes are TRBV7-3 and TRBJ2-1; 7 nucleotides align to TRBD1. The sample taken for sequencing was blood. This clonotype was sampled from a woman aged 25 to 45 with Graves' ophthalmopathy. The CDR3 sequence: CASSPGTGAYGEQFF. As DNA, the CDR3 is TGTGCCAGCAGCCCTGGAACAGGGGCCTACGGTGAGCAGTTCTTC.